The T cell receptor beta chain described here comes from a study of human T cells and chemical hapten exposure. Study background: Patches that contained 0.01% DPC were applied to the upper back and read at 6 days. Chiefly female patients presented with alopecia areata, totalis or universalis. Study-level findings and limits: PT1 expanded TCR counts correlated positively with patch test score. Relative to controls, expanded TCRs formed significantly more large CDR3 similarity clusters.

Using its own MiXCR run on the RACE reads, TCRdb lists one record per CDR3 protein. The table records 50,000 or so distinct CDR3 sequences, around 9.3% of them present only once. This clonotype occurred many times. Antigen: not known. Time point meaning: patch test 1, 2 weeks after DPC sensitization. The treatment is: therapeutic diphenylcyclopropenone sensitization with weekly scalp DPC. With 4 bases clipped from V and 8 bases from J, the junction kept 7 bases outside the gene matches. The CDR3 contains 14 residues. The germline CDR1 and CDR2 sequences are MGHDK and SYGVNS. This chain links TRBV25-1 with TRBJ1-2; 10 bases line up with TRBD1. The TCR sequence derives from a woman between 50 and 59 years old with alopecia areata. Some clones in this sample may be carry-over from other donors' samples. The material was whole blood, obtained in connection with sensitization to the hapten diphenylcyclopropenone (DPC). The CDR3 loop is CASSAGQGHKGYTF. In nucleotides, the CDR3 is TGTGCCAGCAGTGCGGGACAGGGGCATAAAGGCTACACCTTC.